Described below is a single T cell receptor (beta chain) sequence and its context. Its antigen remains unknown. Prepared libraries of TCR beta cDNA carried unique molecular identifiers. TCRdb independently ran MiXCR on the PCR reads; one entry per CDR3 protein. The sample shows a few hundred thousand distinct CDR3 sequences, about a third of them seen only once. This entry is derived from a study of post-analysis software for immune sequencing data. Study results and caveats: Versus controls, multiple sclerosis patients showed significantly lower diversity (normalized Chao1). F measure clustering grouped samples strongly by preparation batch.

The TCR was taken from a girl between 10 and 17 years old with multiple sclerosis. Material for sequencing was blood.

The CDR3 here is CASSESNGNTEAFF. The CDR3, as DNA: TGCGCCAGCAGTGAGTCGAATGGGAACACTGAAGCTTTCTTT. The rearrangement joins TRBV10-2 to TRBJ1-1; D is ambiguous. V was trimmed by 0 bases and J by 1 base, leaving 6 bases between them. The CDR3 covers 14 residues. CDR1 and CDR2 (germline): WSHSY, SAAADI.